The next 10 T cell receptor beta chains were all read from a single sample in a study of shared T cell receptors in the human thymus. Sequencing used immunoSEQ multiplex PCR; TCRdb keeps in-frame clones, though not all of them. The sample lists 630,000 or so clones, 70% to 90% seen once, with about 0.0094% in the top ten. These sequences were also reported in another study, on human thymus T cells.

Sequenced: thymocytes. Source of these receptors: a boy less than two years old with a congenital heart defect.

The chain has TRBV4-3 and TRBJ2-5; 10 positions agree with TRBD2. V shed 0 bases and J 5 bases; nucleotides not matched to a gene: 6. Per germline, CDR1 LGHNA and CDR2 YSLEER. The CDR3 extends over 16 amino acids. The CDR3 nucleotides are TGCGCCAGCAGCCAAGATGTGCTAGCGGGGGATGAGACCCAGTACTTC. Its translation is CASSQDVLAGDETQYF.

The chain couples TRBV18 to TRBJ2-4; D ambiguous. Between the trimmed V and J ends, which lost 0 bases and 0 bases, there was a span of 12 bases. The germline V gene encodes CDR1 KGHSH and CDR2 LQKENI. The CDR3 consists of 17 residues. CDR3 coding DNA: TGTGCCAGCTCACCACCGTTGGGCAGGCTAGCCAAAAACATTCAGTACTTC. Its protein is CASSPPLGRLAKNIQYF.

The chain is built from TRBV7-9 and TRBJ2-5; possible D gene TRBD2, 6 bases. There are 16 residues in the CDR3. Trimming removed 2 bases from V and 2 bases from J, with 15 bases in between. CDR1 and CDR2 from the germline V gene are SEHNR and FQNEAQ (reference sequence). In nucleotides, the CDR3 is TGTGCCAGCAGCTTAACCCGGGACTCGGAACAAGAGACCCAGTACTTC. Its protein is CASSLTRDSEQETQYF. The full variable domain, its missing parts supplied by reference TRBV7-9 and TRBJ2-5, is DTGVSQNPRHKITKRGQNVTFRCDPISEHNRLYWYRQTLGQGPEFLTYFQNEAQLEKSRLLSDRFSAERPKGSFSTLEIQRTEQGDSAMYLCASSLTRDSEQETQYFGPGTRLLVL.

The chain employs TRBV25-1 and TRBJ2-1, with 8 positions matching TRBD2. The CDR3 loop spans 15 amino acids. V shed 4 bases and J 11 bases; nucleotides not matched to a gene: 13. Germline loops: CDR1 MGHDK, CDR2 SYGVNS. Here the CDR3 DNA reads TGTGCCAGCAGTGTAACAGCGGGAGACCCCCGCCAGCAGTTCTTC. It specifies CASSVTAGDPRQQFF.

The chain is built from TRBV10-3 and TRBJ2-1; the match to TRBD2 covers 8 bases. After removal of 4 bases from V and 4 bases from J, the junction contained 6 bases not matched to a gene. Germline CDR1 and CDR2: ENHRY and SYGVKD. This CDR3 region has 15 residues. CDR3 loop: CAISGRGASYNEQFF. In nucleotides, the CDR3 is TGTGCCATCAGTGGGCGGGGGGCCTCATACAATGAGCAGTTCTTC.

The chain uses TRBV4-1 and TRBJ1-5; 7 nucleotides line up with TRBD1. CDR1 is MGHRA, CDR2 YSYEKL, per germline. The CDR3 runs to 15 residues. V shed 0 bases and J 7 bases; nucleotides not matched to a gene: 6. The CDR3 here is CASSQDGDRVQPQHF. The CDR3 DNA reads as TGCGCCAGCAGCCAAGATGGAGACAGGGTCCAGCCCCAGCATTTT.

V and J are TRBV27 and TRBJ1-5, with a possible D match to TRBD1 (5 bases). Germline assignment: CDR1 MNHEY and CDR2 SMNVEV (reference sequence). The CDR3 is 13 amino acids. V was trimmed by 4 bases and J by 6 bases, leaving 10 bases between them. CDR3 sequence reads: CASSSGGGQPQHF. For the CDR3, the DNA is TGTGCCAGCAGTTCCGGGGGTGGTCAGCCCCAGCATTTT.

This clone showed up just a few times. CDR3 loop: CASSSKRGDRLCEQYF. For the CDR3, the DNA is TGTGCCAGCAGCTCGAAACGGGGGGACCGGCTCTGCGAGCAGTACTTC. V gene TRBV7-8 combines with J gene TRBJ2-7, with 7 bases fitting TRBD2. The CDR3 runs 16 residues. Germline CDR1 and CDR2: SGHVS and FQNEAQ. Unmatched junction bases numbered 15, after V lost 4 bases and J lost 6 bases. The full variable domain, completed using reference TRBV7-8 and TRBJ2-7, is GAGVSQSPRYKVAKRGQDVALRCDPISGHVSLFWYQQALGQGPEFLTYFQNEAQLDKSGLPSDRFFAERPEGSVSTLKIQRTQQEDSAVYLCASSSKRGDRLCEQYFGPGTRLTVT.

The chain is built from TRBV7-5 and TRBJ1-5; TRBD1 was called by the table and not checked on the DNA. TRBV7-5 is described as a pseudogene. This CDR3 spans 19 amino acids. This chain's CDR3 is CARSPNLTGGYRSNQPQHF. DNA of the CDR3: TGTGCCAGAAGCCCCAACCTGACAGGGGGGTACCGTAGCAATCAGCCCCAGCATTTT.

The chain employs TRBV28 and TRBJ1-6; D gene uncertain. The CDR3 length is 16 residues. The germline CDR1 and CDR2 sequences are MDHEN and SYDVKM. V was cut by 7 bases and J by 6 bases, with 19 bases left in between. CDR3 protein: CASKVRERRCNSPLHF. CDR3 nucleotide sequence: TGTGCCAGCAAGGTGCGGGAGCGACGGTGTAATTCACCCCTCCACTTT.